The 27 T cell receptor beta chains below come from one sample, sequenced in a study of technical replicates of blood from a handful of donors. Repertoires were generated with immunoSEQ multiplex PCR, while TCRdb's copy carries only in-frame clones and drops some. The repertoire holds 70,000 to 90,000 clones, with approximately 94% as singletons. The sample taken for sequencing was T cells isolated from PBMCs. The receptors were sampled from a human donor in good health.

The V call is TRBV16, the J call TRBJ2-7; D is possibly TRBD1 (6 bases). Trimming cost V 0 bases and J 5 bases, with 11 bases left between them. The CDR3 covers 14 residues. Germline CDR1 is KGHSY and CDR2 is FQNENV. The DNA for the CDR3 is TGTGCCAGCAGCCAATCGATGGGGGCCGACGAGCAGTACTTC. It yields the protein CASSQSMGADEQYF. The variable domain in full, completed from reference TRBV16 and TRBJ2-7, reads GEEVAQTPKHLVRGEGQKAKLYCAPIKGHSYVFWYQQVLKNEFKFLISFQNENVFDETGMPKERFSAKCLPNSPCSLEIQATKLEDSAVYFCASSQSMGADEQYFGPGTRLTVT.

This chain connects TRBV5-6 to TRBJ2-7, with a tentative D call TRBD2 (5 bases). The CDR3 has 13 amino acids. V was clipped by 2 bases and J by 2 bases, with 8 bases between them. Per germline, CDR1 SGHDT and CDR2 YYEEEE. The CDR3 bases are TGTGCCAGCAGCTTAAGGGAGACCTACGAGCAGTACTTC. Protein sequence: CASSLRETYEQYF.

A single count supports this clone. The V and J genes are TRBV5-4 and TRBJ2-2; D is uncertain. The CDR3 has 15 residues. Germline V gene sequence: CDR1 SGHNT, CDR2 YYREEE (reference sequence). The V and J ends lost 0 bases and 2 bases respectively, with 8 bases between them. The CDR3 DNA is TGTGCCAGCAGCTTGGGTGCAACTAACACCGGGGAGCTGTTTTTT. This translates into CASSLGATNTGELFF.

The chain uses TRBV5-5 and TRBJ2-2; D is possibly TRBD1 (6 bases). The length of the CDR3 is 14 residues. Trimming stripped 5 bases from V and 6 bases from J, with 14 bases between. Germline-derived CDR1 and CDR2 are SGHKS and YYEKEE (reference sequence). The CDR3 nucleotides read TGTGCCAGCAGTTTTACAGGGAATGCCGGGGAGCTGTTTTTT. This encodes CASSFTGNAGELFF.

The genes are TRBV7-2 and TRBJ2-1; 7 bases match TRBD1. This CDR3 is built from 15 residues. Germline assignment: CDR1 SGHTA and CDR2 FQGNSA. Trimming at V came to 5 bases and at J to 3 bases, leaving 7 bases not matched to a gene. The CDR3 region is CASSLRGNDYNEQFF. The CDR3 region has the DNA TGTGCCAGCAGCCTCAGGGGGAATGACTACAATGAGCAGTTCTTC.

The sample holds one count of this clone. This sequence joins TRBV29-1 and TRBJ1-4; 8 bases are a match to TRBD1. In germline, CDR1 is SQVTM, CDR2 ANQGSEA. V lost 6 bases and J lost 5; bases outside the gene matches: 8. The CDR3 has 14 amino acids. Here the CDR3 reads CSVLAGGANEKLFF. CDR3 DNA sequence: TGCAGCGTGCTCGCAGGGGGCGCCAATGAAAAACTGTTTTTT.

Worth noting for this clone: This CDR3 is also generated by other DNA sequences in the sample. The chain recombines TRBV30 with TRBJ2-5; TRBD1 is a possible D gene (5 bases). V lost 0 bases and J 4 bases, leaving 6 bases between the germline ends. Germline V lookup: CDR1 GTSNPN, CDR2 SVGIG (reference sequence). The CDR3 totals 12 residues. The CDR3 protein is CAWSVTGETQYF. Written as DNA, the CDR3 is TGTGCCTGGAGTGTTACAGGAGAGACCCAGTACTTC.

The chain joins TRBV5-1 to TRBJ2-7; the match to TRBD2 covers 9 bases. Germline lookup yields CDR1 SGHRS and CDR2 YFSETQ. J gave up 4 bases and V 3 bases, and 17 bases lay outside the gene matches. CDR3 length: 18 residues. This chain's CDR3 is CASSSQGSLSGSSYEQYF. The CDR3 DNA sequence: TGCGCCAGCAGCTCCCAAGGATCCCTTAGCGGGAGTTCTTACGAGCAGTACTTC.

This sequence joins TRBV7-9 and TRBJ2-1; 10 bases align to TRBD2. The ends lost 5 bases at V and 6 bases at J; junction bases unmatched: 13. Germline-derived CDR1 and CDR2 are SEHNR and FQNEAQ (reference sequence). CDR3 size: 17 residues. CDR3 residues: CASSPPTLAGDGNEQFF. CDR3 in DNA: TGTGCCAGCAGCCCCCCTACCCTAGCGGGAGATGGCAATGAGCAGTTCTTC.

This rearrangement joins TRBV28 to TRBJ2-2; no definite D call. Germline CDR1 and CDR2: MDHEN and SYDVKM. The CDR3 contains 14 residues. Trimming pared 2 bases from V and 2 bases from J, leaving 6 bases between. CDR3 in amino acids: CASSLHLNTGELFF. The CDR3 DNA reads as TGTGCCAGCAGTTTACATCTAAACACCGGGGAGCTGTTTTTT. Variable domain in full (rest from reference TRBV28 and TRBJ2-2): DVKVTQSSRYLVKRTGEKVFLECVQDMDHENMFWYRQDPGLGLRLIYFSYDVKMKEKGDIPEGYSVSREKKERFSLILESASTNQTSMYLCASSLHLNTGELFFGEGSRLTVL.

This clone was counted a single time. The chain combines TRBV4-1 with TRBJ2-1, with 14 bases aligning to TRBD2. Germline loops: CDR1 MGHRA, CDR2 YSYEKL. The trim removed 8 bases at V and 4 bases at J, leaving 1 base unmatched. The CDR3 is 14 amino acids. CDR3: CASRTSGGYNEQFF. The CDR3, as DNA: TGCGCCAGCCGGACTAGCGGGGGGTACAATGAGCAGTTCTTC.

The chain has TRBV19 and TRBJ2-7; 8 nucleotides line up with TRBD1. This CDR3 is 15 amino acids long. With V trimmed by 2 bases and J by 5 bases, 8 bases remained unmatched. CDR1 and CDR2 (germline): LNHDA, SQIVND (reference sequence). CDR3 DNA: TGTGCCAGTAGTATAAATGGGGACAGGCGAGACGAGCAGTACTTC. It encodes CASSINGDRRDEQYF.

The chain has TRBV29-1 and TRBJ2-1; D perhaps matches TRBD1 (6 bases). CDR3 length: 12 amino acids. The ends were cut back, 4 bases at V and 9 bases at J, with 13 bases in the middle. The germline V gene encodes CDR1 SQVTM and CDR2 ANQGSEA. The CDR3 bases are TGCAGCGTTGTTGGGGGCTGGGGTGAGCAGTTCTTC. Its translation: CSVVGGWGEQFF.

J is TRBJ1-5 and V is TRBV28, with TRBD1 identical over 11 bases. The germline gives CDR1 MDHEN, CDR2 SYDVKM. V trimming: 3 bases; J trimming: 4 bases; junction bases outside the gene matches: 2. The CDR3 runs to 15 residues. The CDR3 region has the DNA TGTGCCAGCAGTTTTGGGACAGGGGGGAATCAGCCCCAGCATTTT. It encodes CASSFGTGGNQPQHF.

The J gene is TRBJ1-2, the V gene TRBV5-6, with a tentative D call TRBD1 (5 bases). The CDR3 extends over 14 amino acids. With 7 bases removed from V and 12 bases from J, the gap between germline ends came to 25 bases. Germline CDR1 SGHDT, CDR2 YYEEEE. The chain's CDR3 is CASQITGGLLGNTF. In DNA, the CDR3 is TGTGCCAGCCAGATCACCGGGGGATTGTTGGGTAACACCTTC.

The chain joins TRBV5-8 to TRBJ1-2; perhaps TRBD1 as D (5 bases). Germline V gives CDR1 SGHTS, CDR2 YDEGEE. This CDR3 has 13 residues. V shed 2 bases and J shed 4 bases, with 9 bases lying between them. In nucleotides, the CDR3 is TGTGCCAGCAGCTTCGACAGCCGCTATGGCTACACCTTC. This gives the protein CASSFDSRYGYTF. The whole variable domain, filled in from reference TRBV5-8 and TRBJ1-2, reads EAGVTQSPTHLIKTRGQQATLRCSPISGHTSVYWYQQALGLGLQFLLWYDEGEERNRGNFPPRFSGRQFPNYSSELNVNALELEDSALYLCASSFDSRYGYTFGSGTRLTVV.

The chain is built from TRBV19 and TRBJ1-2; D uncertain. The CDR3 loop spans 14 amino acids. CDR1 and CDR2 (germline): LNHDA, SQIVND (reference sequence). Trimming took 6 bases from V and 4 from J, leaving 15 bases between them. The CDR3 coding sequence is TGTGCCAGTAGGGTCGTGGCGTCAGGCTATGGCTACACCTTC. It encodes CASRVVASGYGYTF.

The chain recombines TRBV28 with TRBJ1-1, with 8 bases lining up with TRBD1. This CDR3 is built from 14 residues. Germline loops: CDR1 MDHEN, CDR2 SYDVKM. J gave up 3 bases and V 7 bases, and 7 bases lay outside the gene matches. The CDR3 DNA reads as TGTGCCAGCACCCCGGACAGGGAGCACACTGAAGCTTTCTTT. This gives the protein CASTPDREHTEAFF.

The rearrangement uses TRBV7-8 and TRBJ2-7, with D possibly TRBD2 on 6 matching bases. Deletions cut 7 bases from V and 9 bases from J, with 22 bases between. CDR1 and CDR2 (germline): SGHVS, FQNEAQ. The length of the CDR3 is 14 residues. The CDR3 sequence: CASMARTGVGVQYF. As DNA, the CDR3 is TGTGCCAGCATGGCGAGAACGGGAGTCGGGGTGCAGTACTTC.

This chain uses TRBV4-1 with TRBJ1-5; D is perhaps TRBD1 (6 bases). Germline CDR1 and CDR2: MGHRA and YSYEKL. This CDR3 has 15 residues. Deletions cut 4 bases from V and 3 bases from J, with 13 bases between. CDR3 sequence (DNA): TGCGCCAGCAGCCGCGGACAGAAGGACAATCAGCCCCAGCATTTT. Protein product: CASSRGQKDNQPQHF.

The chain is built from TRBV5-4 and TRBJ1-1; 7 bases are a match to TRBD1. The CDR3 sequence is 13 residues long. J was trimmed by 1 base and V by 8 bases; bases with no gene match: 5. In germline, CDR1 is SGHNT, CDR2 YYREEE (reference sequence). This CDR3 is CARGTDKNTEAFF. DNA of the CDR3: TGTGCCAGGGGGACAGATAAGAACACTGAAGCTTTCTTT.

V and J are TRBV9 and TRBJ2-2; 9 nucleotides align to TRBD1. V shed 3 bases, J shed 4 bases, and the junction held 4 bases outside the gene matches. The CDR3 contains 15 residues. Per the germline V gene, CDR1 is SGDLS and CDR2 is YYNGEE. The CDR3 DNA follows: TGTGCCAGCAGCGCGACAGGGGGGATCACCGGGGAGCTGTTTTTT. Translated: CASSATGGITGELFF. The full variable domain, with the rest looked up from reference TRBV9 and TRBJ2-2, is DSGVTQTPKHLITATGQRVTLRCSPRSGDLSVYWYQQSLDQGLQFLIQYYNGEERAKGNILERFSAQQFPDLHSELNLSSLELGDSALYFCASSATGGITGELFFGEGSRLTVL.

The chain has TRBV15 and TRBJ2-1, with TRBD2 as a possible D gene (6 bases). V lost 6 bases and J lost 0, with 12 bases in between. Germline V gives CDR1 LNHNV, CDR2 YYDKDF (reference sequence). The CDR3 is 15 residues long. The CDR3 protein is CATSKIADSYNEQFF. The CDR3 bases are TGTGCCACCAGTAAAATAGCGGACTCCTACAATGAGCAGTTCTTC.

The genes are TRBV19 and TRBJ2-5, with 7 bases matching TRBD2. Germline V gene data show CDR1 as LNHDA and CDR2 as SQIVND (reference sequence). The CDR3 has 12 amino acids. The V gene end was trimmed by 8 bases and the J gene end by 3 bases; junction bases not matched to a gene: 3. CDR3 DNA sequence: TGTGCCAGTGGGGGGACTAAAGAGACCCAGTACTTC. Amino acids: CASGGTKETQYF.

The sample holds one count of this clone. This rearrangement joins TRBV10-1 to TRBJ2-1; 14 bases align to TRBD2. There are 18 residues in the CDR3. CDR1 and CDR2 from the germline V gene are WNHNN and SYGVQD (reference sequence). The V segment lost 2 bases and the J segment 6 bases; nucleotides outside the gene matches: 9. The CDR3 spells CASSEGLAGGHRVNEQFF. The CDR3 region has the DNA TGCGCCAGCAGTGAGGGACTAGCGGGGGGCCACAGGGTCAATGAGCAGTTCTTC.

As DNA, the CDR3 is TGTGCCAGCAGTAGGGCGGGGATGAGCACAGATACGCAGTATTTT. Residues: CASSRAGMSTDTQYF. The chain has TRBV27 and TRBJ2-3; TRBD2 might be the D (6 bases). Germline values: CDR1 MNHEY, CDR2 SMNVEV (reference sequence). Trimming removed 5 bases at V and 0 bases at J, with 12 bases between. The CDR3 runs to 15 residues.

This chain links TRBV14 with TRBJ2-7, with 8 bases fitting TRBD2. Unmatched junction bases numbered 9, after V lost 4 bases and J lost 1 base. The CDR3 consists of 16 residues. Germline V CDR1 and CDR2: SGHDN, FVKESK. CDR3 coding DNA: TGTGCCAGCAGCCGCGCTATAGCGGGGCCTTCCTACGAGCAGTACTTC. Residues: CASSRAIAGPSYEQYF. Drawing the rest from reference TRBV14 and TRBJ2-7, the complete variable domain is EAGVTQFPSHSVIEKGQTVTLRCDPISGHDNLYWYRRVMGKEIKFLLHFVKESKQDESGMPNNRFLAERTGGTYSTLKVQPAELEDSGVYFCASSRAIAGPSYEQYFGPGTRLTVT.